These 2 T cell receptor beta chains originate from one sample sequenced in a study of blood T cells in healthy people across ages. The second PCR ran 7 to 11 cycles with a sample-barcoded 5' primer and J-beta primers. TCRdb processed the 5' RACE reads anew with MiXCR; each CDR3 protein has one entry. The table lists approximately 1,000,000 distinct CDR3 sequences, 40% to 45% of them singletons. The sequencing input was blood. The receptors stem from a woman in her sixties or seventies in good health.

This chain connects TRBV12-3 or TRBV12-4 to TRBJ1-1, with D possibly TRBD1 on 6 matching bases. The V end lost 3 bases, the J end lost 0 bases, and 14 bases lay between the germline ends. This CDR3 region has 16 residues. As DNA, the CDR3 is TGTGCCAGCAGTTTTAGCGGGGGCGGAATGAACACTGAAGCTTTCTTT. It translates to CASSFSGGGMNTEAFF.

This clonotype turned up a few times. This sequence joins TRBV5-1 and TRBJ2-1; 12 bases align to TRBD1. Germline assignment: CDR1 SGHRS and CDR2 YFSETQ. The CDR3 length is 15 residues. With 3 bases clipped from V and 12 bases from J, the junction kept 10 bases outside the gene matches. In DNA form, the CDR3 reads TGCGCCAGCAGCTGGGATATCGGGACAGGGGGCGTGCAGTTCTTC. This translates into CASSWDIGTGGVQFF.